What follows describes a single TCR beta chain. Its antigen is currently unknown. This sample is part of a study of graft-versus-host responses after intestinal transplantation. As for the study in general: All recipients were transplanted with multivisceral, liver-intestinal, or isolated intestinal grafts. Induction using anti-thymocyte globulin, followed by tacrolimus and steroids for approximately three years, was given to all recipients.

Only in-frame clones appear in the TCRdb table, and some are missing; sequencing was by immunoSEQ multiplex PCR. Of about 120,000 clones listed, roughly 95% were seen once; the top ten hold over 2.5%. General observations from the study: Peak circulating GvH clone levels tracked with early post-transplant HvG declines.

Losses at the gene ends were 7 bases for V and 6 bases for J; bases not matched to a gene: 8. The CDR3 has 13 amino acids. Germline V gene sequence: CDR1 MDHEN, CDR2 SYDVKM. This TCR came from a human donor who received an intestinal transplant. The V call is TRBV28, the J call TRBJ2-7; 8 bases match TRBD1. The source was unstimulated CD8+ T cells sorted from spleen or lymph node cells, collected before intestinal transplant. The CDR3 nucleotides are TGTGCCAGCAAGACAGGGGCTTTCGGCGAGCAGTACTTC. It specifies CASKTGAFGEQYF.